This T cell receptor beta chain was documented in a study of blood T cell repertoires in COVID-19. Study context: Sample material is recorded as cDNA or gDNA derived from T cells, B-cell-depleted T cells, or PBMCs.

Measured with immunoSEQ multiplex PCR; TCRdb has only the in-frame clones, and not every one. The sample lists hundreds of thousands of clones, roughly 91% occurring once. V shed 1 base and J 2 bases; nucleotides not matched to a gene: 6. This CDR3 has 16 amino acids. Germline V gene lookup returns CDR1 SQVTM and CDR2 ANQGSEA. The gene calls are TRBV29-1 and TRBJ2-3; 10 bases are shared with TRBD2. Sequencing was done on a sample of peripheral blood. The source is a woman in her 30s with acute or convalescent COVID-19. This chain's CDR3 is CSVEGTSGTFTDTQYF. In nucleotides, the CDR3 is TGCAGCGTTGAAGGGACTAGCGGTACTTTCACAGATACGCAGTATTTT.